This T cell receptor (beta chain) was documented in a study of vaccination and CD4 T cells after COVID-19. In the study overall: Post-COVID draws followed diagnosis by a median around 95 days (range 35 to 161).

Regarding treatment: approximately nine-day PBMC culture with coronavirus spike peptide pools or control peptides (ViraFEST assay). Comment on this clonotype: No antigen is known for it.

Once obtained from cultured CD4+ T cells, the DNA was sequenced using the Oncomine TCR Beta short-read assay. TCRdb reprocessed the PCR reads via MiXCR and lists one record per CDR3 protein. The data hold fewer than 15,000 distinct CDR3 sequences, with 62% observed a single time. The V and J ends lost 1 base and 6 bases respectively, with 13 bases between them. The CDR3 has 14 residues. Looked up from germline, CDR1 is MDHEN and CDR2 is SYDVKM. The sample consisted of CD4+ T cells from blood, cultured in vitro. The V gene is TRBV28, the J gene TRBJ2-7; D is perhaps TRBD1 (6 bases). This receptor was obtained from a human donor who had recovered from COVID-19. Here the CDR3 reads CASSLYGQFSEQYF. CDR3 nucleotides: TGTGCCAGCAGTTTATACGGACAGTTTTCCGAGCAGTACTTC.